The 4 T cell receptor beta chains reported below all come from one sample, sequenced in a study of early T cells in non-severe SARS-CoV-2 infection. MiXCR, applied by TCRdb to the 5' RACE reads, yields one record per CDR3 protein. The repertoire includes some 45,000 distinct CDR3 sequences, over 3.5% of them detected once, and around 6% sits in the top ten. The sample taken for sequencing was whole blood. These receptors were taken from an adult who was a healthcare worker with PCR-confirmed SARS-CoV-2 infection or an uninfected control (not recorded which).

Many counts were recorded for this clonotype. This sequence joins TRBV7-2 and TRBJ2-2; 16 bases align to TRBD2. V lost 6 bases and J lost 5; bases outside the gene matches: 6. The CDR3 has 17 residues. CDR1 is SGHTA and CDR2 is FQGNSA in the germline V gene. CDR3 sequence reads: CASRGTSGGAGTGELFF. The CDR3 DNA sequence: TGTGCCAGCAGAGGGACTAGCGGGGGGGCTGGAACCGGGGAGCTGTTTTTT.

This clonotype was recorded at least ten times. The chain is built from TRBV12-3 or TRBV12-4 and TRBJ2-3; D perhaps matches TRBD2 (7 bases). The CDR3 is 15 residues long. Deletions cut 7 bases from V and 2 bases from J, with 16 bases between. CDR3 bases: TGTGCCAGCACGGGGGCGGGAGTGAACACAGATACGCAGTATTTT. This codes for CASTGAGVNTDTQYF.

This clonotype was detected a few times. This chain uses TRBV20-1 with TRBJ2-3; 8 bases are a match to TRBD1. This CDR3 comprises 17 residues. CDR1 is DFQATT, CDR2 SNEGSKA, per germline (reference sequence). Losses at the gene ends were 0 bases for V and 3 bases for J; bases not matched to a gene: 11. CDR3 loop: CSARDPLGQGGTDTQYF. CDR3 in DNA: TGCAGTGCTAGAGACCCCCTAGGACAGGGCGGGACAGATACGCAGTATTTT.

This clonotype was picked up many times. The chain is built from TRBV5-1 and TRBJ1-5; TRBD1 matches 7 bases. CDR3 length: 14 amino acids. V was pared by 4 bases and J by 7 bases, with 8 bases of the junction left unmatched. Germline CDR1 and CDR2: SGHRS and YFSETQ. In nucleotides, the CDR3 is TGCGCCAGCAGCCCGACAGGGTCGAGACAGCCCCAGCATTTT. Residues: CASSPTGSRQPQHF.